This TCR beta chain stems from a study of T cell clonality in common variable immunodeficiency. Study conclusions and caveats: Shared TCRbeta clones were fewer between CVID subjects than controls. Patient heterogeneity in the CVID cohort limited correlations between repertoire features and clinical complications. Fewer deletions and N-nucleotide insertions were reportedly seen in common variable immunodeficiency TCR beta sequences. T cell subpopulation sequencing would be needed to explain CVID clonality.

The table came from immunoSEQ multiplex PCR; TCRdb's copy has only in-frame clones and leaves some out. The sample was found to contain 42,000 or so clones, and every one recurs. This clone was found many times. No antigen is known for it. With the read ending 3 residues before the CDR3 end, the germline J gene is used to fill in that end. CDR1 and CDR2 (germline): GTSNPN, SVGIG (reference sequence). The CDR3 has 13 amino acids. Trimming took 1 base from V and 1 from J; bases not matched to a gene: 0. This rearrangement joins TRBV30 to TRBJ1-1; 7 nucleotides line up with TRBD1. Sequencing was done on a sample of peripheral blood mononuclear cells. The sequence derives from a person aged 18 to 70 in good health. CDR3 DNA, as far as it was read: TGTGCCTGGAGTGCAGGGGGGAACACTGAA. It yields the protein CAWSAGGNTE. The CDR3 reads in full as CAWSAGGNTEAFF.